The 15 T cell receptor beta chains reported below all come from one sample, sequenced in a study of OX40 agonist ivuxolimab in advanced cancers. Measured with immunoSEQ multiplex PCR; TCRdb has only the in-frame clones, and not every one. Among tens of thousands of clones, roughly nine tenths were seen once, and the ten largest hold about 0.2%. Sequencing used CD4+ or CD8+ T cells sorted from blood, obtained in a trial of the OX40 agonist ivuxolimab. The receptors originated from an adult with an advanced solid tumor such as melanoma, head and neck, liver or kidney cancer.

DNA of the CDR3: TGTGCCAGCAGACTGGCGCCCGTGCGAACGGATACGCAGTATTTT. It specifies CASRLAPVRTDTQYF. This rearrangement joins TRBV28 to TRBJ2-3, with D hard to call. The CDR3 is made up of 15 amino acids. V shed 6 bases and J shed 6 bases, with 19 bases lying between them. Germline CDR1 reads MDHEN; CDR2 reads SYDVKM.

This chain connects TRBV5-1 to TRBJ2-7; D is possibly TRBD2 (5 bases). The germline V gene encodes CDR1 SGHRS and CDR2 YFSETQ. Trimming stripped 5 bases from V and 1 base from J, with 10 bases between. This CDR3 contains 13 residues. The CDR3 loop reads CASSYRGSYEQYF. CDR3 nucleotides: TGCGCCAGCAGTTACAGAGGGTCCTACGAGCAGTACTTC.

The chain carries TRBV5-5 and TRBJ1-5; no definite D call. The V gene's germline CDR1 is SGHKS and CDR2 YYEKEE (reference sequence). Trimming took 0 bases from V and 6 from J, leaving 4 bases between them. The CDR3 runs to 12 residues. The CDR3 is CASSLEGQPQHF. The CDR3 DNA reads as TGTGCCAGCAGCTTGGAGGGTCAGCCCCAGCATTTT.

This chain uses TRBV19 with TRBJ2-3; D is possibly TRBD2 (6 bases). CDR1 is LNHDA and CDR2 is SQIVND in the germline V gene (reference sequence). The V gene lost 3 bases and the J gene lost 3 bases, with 16 bases spanning the gap. This CDR3 has 16 residues. The DNA of the CDR3 is TGTGCCAGTAGTATCAGCGGGCCATACCCGACAGATACGCAGTATTTT. Translated, it gives CASSISGPYPTDTQYF.

The V gene is TRBV18, the J gene TRBJ2-7; 14 bases align to TRBD2. Per germline, CDR1 KGHSH and CDR2 LQKENI. CDR3 length: 17 residues. The J segment lost 5 bases and the V segment lost 3 bases, leaving 9 bases of the junction unmatched. For the CDR3, the DNA is TGTGCCAGCTCACCGCCCGGACTAGCGGGAGGTTTAAACGAGCAGTACTTC. It translates to CASSPPGLAGGLNEQYF.

The chain recombines TRBV5-1 with TRBJ2-1; 9 bases align to TRBD1. Germline lookup yields CDR1 SGHRS and CDR2 YFSETQ. V lost 6 bases, J lost 10 bases, and 11 bases stayed unmatched. The CDR3 contains 14 residues. In nucleotides, the CDR3 is TGCGCCAGCACCACAGGGGGCGCGAACACCGAGCAGTTCTTC. This encodes CASTTGGANTEQFF.

The table lists this clone with a count of one. V gene TRBV27 combines with J gene TRBJ1-6; D not resolved. The CDR3 is 16 amino acids. With 3 bases removed from V and 0 bases from J, the gap between germline ends came to 9 bases. Germline CDR1 reads MNHEY; CDR2 reads SMNVEV (reference sequence). CDR3 nucleotides: TGTGCCAGCAGTTTGCAAGGGAACTCCTATAATTCACCCCTCCACTTT. Translated, it gives CASSLQGNSYNSPLHF.

This clone was detected a few times. CDR3 sequence reads: CASSQQGAAYGYTF. Here the CDR3 DNA reads TGTGCCAGCAGTCAACAGGGGGCGGCCTATGGCTACACCTTC. This chain uses TRBV28 with TRBJ1-2, with 9 bases that match TRBD1. The ends lost 5 bases at V and 4 bases at J; junction bases unmatched: 5. The CDR3 totals 14 residues. The germline gives CDR1 MDHEN, CDR2 SYDVKM.

This chain uses TRBV6-5 with TRBJ2-5; D is possibly TRBD1 (5 bases). The germline V gene encodes CDR1 MNHEY and CDR2 SVGAGI. The CDR3 runs 15 residues. Trimming left V 0 bases short and J 5 bases short, with 13 bases between. The CDR3 DNA follows: TGTGCCAGCAGTTACTCCCCCAGGGTCTTGGAGACCCAGTACTTC. This translates into CASSYSPRVLETQYF.

The J gene is TRBJ1-1, the V gene TRBV7-2; no clear D gene. The CDR3 covers 14 residues. Trimming removed 2 bases at V and 2 bases at J, with 9 bases between. Germline CDR1 and CDR2: SGHTA and FQGNSA. CDR3 in amino acids: CASSLLAGNTEAFF. The CDR3 DNA follows: TGTGCCAGCAGCTTATTGGCGGGTAACACTGAAGCTTTCTTT.

The chain recombines TRBV5-1 with TRBJ2-3, with 8 nucleotides matching TRBD1. Germline V CDR1 and CDR2: SGHRS, YFSETQ. The CDR3 has 16 amino acids. The V gene end was trimmed by 4 bases and the J gene end by 1 base; junction bases not matched to a gene: 8. CDR3 nucleotides: TGCGCCAGCAGCCGACAGGGGCGGGCGGGCACAGATACGCAGTATTTT. It codes for CASSRQGRAGTDTQYF.

The rearrangement uses TRBV6-1 and TRBJ1-1; 7 nucleotides agree with TRBD1. CDR3 length: 15 residues. Trimming took 2 bases from V and 1 from J; bases not matched to a gene: 4. CDR1 MNHNS and CDR2 SASEGT come from the germline V gene. CDR3 sequence reads: CASSEWTGGNTEAFF. CDR3 bases: TGTGCCAGCAGTGAATGGACAGGAGGGAACACTGAAGCTTTCTTT.

V is TRBV7-3 and J is TRBJ1-6, with D perhaps TRBD1 (5 bases). The V gene lost 5 bases and the J gene lost 5 bases, with 13 bases spanning the gap. This CDR3 region has 15 residues. Germline-derived CDR1 and CDR2 are SGHTA and FQGTGA. The CDR3 nucleotides are TGTGCCAGCAGCCACTCCGGGGCGGATAATTCACCCCTCCACTTT. Protein sequence: CASSHSGADNSPLHF.

V is TRBV7-6 and J is TRBJ2-5; D is undetermined. The CDR3 is 17 residues long. Germline V lookup: CDR1 SGHVS, CDR2 FNYEAQ. The germline V and J ends were trimmed by 1 base and 5 bases, with 20 bases remaining between them. CDR3 region: CASSLDGLLGYRETQYF. The CDR3 nucleotides are TGTGCCAGCAGCTTAGATGGCCTCTTGGGATATCGGGAGACCCAGTACTTC.

This sequence joins TRBV4-1 and TRBJ1-6; 8 nucleotides agree with TRBD1. This CDR3 has 17 amino acids. V lost 4 bases and J lost 8; bases outside the gene matches: 13. The germline gives CDR1 MGHRA, CDR2 YSYEKL. The CDR3 DNA follows: TGCGCCAGCAGCCTCCCTCCCCAGGGGGCGGTCGATTCACCCCTCCACTTT. Translating gives CASSLPPQGAVDSPLHF.